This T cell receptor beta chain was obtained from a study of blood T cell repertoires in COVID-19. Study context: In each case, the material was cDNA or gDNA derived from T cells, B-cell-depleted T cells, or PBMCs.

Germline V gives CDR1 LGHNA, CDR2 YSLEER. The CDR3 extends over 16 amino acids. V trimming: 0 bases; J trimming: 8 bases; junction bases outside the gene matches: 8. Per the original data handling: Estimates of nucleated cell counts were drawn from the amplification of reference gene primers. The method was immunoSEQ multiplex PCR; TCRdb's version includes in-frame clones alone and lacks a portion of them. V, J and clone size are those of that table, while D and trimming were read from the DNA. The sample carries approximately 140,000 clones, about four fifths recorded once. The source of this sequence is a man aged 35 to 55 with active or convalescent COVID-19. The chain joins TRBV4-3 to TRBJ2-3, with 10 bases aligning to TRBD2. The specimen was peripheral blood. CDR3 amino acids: CASSQERVAGGSTQYF. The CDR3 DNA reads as TGCGCCAGCAGCCAAGAACGAGTAGCGGGGGGAAGTACGCAGTATTTT.